Presented here are 32 T cell receptor beta chains from one specimen sequenced in a study of T cells in Graves' hyperthyroidism and ophthalmopathy. The CDR3 regions of TCR beta were amplified from RNA transcripts. HTBI primers were the set used in a first-round RT-PCR of the TCR CDR3. TCRdb independently ran MiXCR on the multiplex PCR reads; one entry per CDR3 protein. The top ten clones hold roughly 7% of a sample with nearly 600,000 distinct CDR3 sequences, 13% to 15% of them seen once. Sequencing was done on a sample of blood. These receptors came from a young woman with Graves' ophthalmopathy.

CDR3: CASSADRGRDQPQHF. In nucleotides, the CDR3 is TGTGCCAGCAGCGCCGACAGGGGGCGAGATCAGCCCCAGCATTTT. The chain has TRBV7-9 and TRBJ1-5; the match to TRBD1 covers 10 bases. The CDR3 totals 15 residues. Losses at the gene ends were 5 bases for V and 5 bases for J; bases not matched to a gene: 6. Germline V lookup: CDR1 SEHNR, CDR2 FQNEAQ (reference sequence). The full variable domain, rest sourced from reference TRBV7-9 and TRBJ1-5, is DTGVSQNPRHKITKRGQNVTFRCDPISEHNRLYWYRQTLGQGPEFLTYFQNEAQLEKSRLLSDRFSAERPKGSFSTLEIQRTEQGDSAMYLCASSADRGRDQPQHFGDGTRLSIL.

The chain links TRBV7-9 to TRBJ1-2; weak D call: TRBD1 (5 bases). The CDR3 is 15 amino acids. CDR1 and CDR2 from the germline V gene are SEHNR and FQNEAQ (reference sequence). The V and J ends lost 4 bases and 0 bases respectively, with 12 bases between them. CDR3 sequence: CASSSMRTSNYGYTF. In DNA form, the CDR3 reads TGTGCCAGCAGCTCGATGCGGACATCTAACTATGGCTACACCTTC.

The chain links TRBV6-5 to TRBJ1-5; D is unresolved. Between the trimmed V and J ends, which lost 5 bases and 0 bases, there was a span of 11 bases. CDR1 is MNHEY and CDR2 is SVGAGI in the germline V gene. The CDR3 has 15 residues. The CDR3 nucleotides read TGTGCCAGCAGTCTCGACATTCTTAGCAATCAGCCCCAGCATTTT. It encodes CASSLDILSNQPQHF.

The chain uses TRBV11-2 and TRBJ2-5; 9 bases fit TRBD2. The CDR3 loop spans 16 amino acids. Per germline, CDR1 SGHAT and CDR2 FQNNGV. Germline trimming cut 2 bases from V and 2 bases from J; bases unmatched to any gene: 6. Written as DNA, the CDR3 is TGTGCCAGCAGCTTACCGGCTAGCGGGGATCAAGAGACCCAGTACTTC. The encoded protein is CASSLPASGDQETQYF.

The chain is built from TRBV25-1 and TRBJ1-4, with D tentatively TRBD1 (5 bases). V was pared by 3 bases and J by 8 bases, with 13 bases between. In germline, CDR1 is MGHDK, CDR2 SYGVNS. The CDR3 runs to 14 residues. This CDR3 reads CASSEGGAGEKLFF. CDR3 in DNA: TGTGCCAGCAGTGAGGGCGGGGCGGGCGAAAAACTGTTTTTT.

This clonotype came up a few times. This chain joins TRBV29-1 and TRBJ2-1; D not certain. The CDR3 is made up of 11 amino acids. Germline V CDR1 and CDR2: SQVTM, ANQGSEA. V was clipped by 4 bases and J by 6 bases, with 7 bases between them. CDR3 amino acids: CSVVVGNEQFF. The CDR3 DNA is TGCAGCGTTGTAGTGGGCAATGAGCAGTTCTTC.

This clonotype was counted at least ten times. This rearrangement joins TRBV20-1 to TRBJ1-6; 11 bases fit TRBD1. CDR1 and CDR2 (germline): DFQATT, SNEGSKA (reference sequence). This CDR3 is 20 amino acids long. V was clipped by 1 base and J by 0 bases; unmatched bases: 11. The CDR3 sequence is CSARASPGQGESSYNSPLHF. For the CDR3, the DNA is TGCAGTGCTAGAGCCTCTCCGGGACAGGGGGAGAGCTCCTATAATTCACCCCTCCACTTT.

This rearrangement joins TRBV2 to TRBJ2-7; 13 bases map to TRBD2. V shed 6 bases and J 0 bases; nucleotides not matched to a gene: 8. Germline CDR1 reads SNHLY; CDR2 reads FYNNEI. The CDR3 is made up of 17 amino acids. CDR3: CASRPLAGGLSSYEQYF. CDR3 nucleotide sequence: TGTGCCAGCAGACCACTAGCGGGAGGGTTGAGCTCCTACGAGCAGTACTTC.

This clonotype was seen repeatedly, ten times or more. The chain combines TRBV10-3 with TRBJ1-1; possibly TRBD1 for D (5 bases). The CDR3 loop spans 15 amino acids. The germline V gene has CDR1 ENHRY and CDR2 SYGVKD. V was shortened by 2 bases and J by 4 bases, with 14 bases between the two germline ends. CDR3 nucleotide sequence: TGTGCCATCAGTGAGGGGGGTTTAAGTGGCACTGAAGCTTTCTTT. It is translated as CAISEGGLSGTEAFF.

This clonotype has ten or more counts. The rearrangement uses TRBV7-8 and TRBJ2-6; 9 bases agree with TRBD1. Germline-derived CDR1 and CDR2 are SGHVS and FQNEAQ. The trim removed 3 bases at V and 1 base at J, leaving 7 bases unmatched. This CDR3 region has 18 residues. The chain's CDR3 is CASSFAGTGTSGANVLTF. DNA of the CDR3: TGTGCCAGCAGCTTCGCCGGGACAGGGACTTCTGGGGCCAACGTCCTGACTTTC.

This clonotype was detected many times. This chain uses TRBV7-9 with TRBJ2-5; D is unclear. In germline, CDR1 is SEHNR, CDR2 FQNEAQ (reference sequence). This CDR3 has 13 amino acids. Trimming cost V 0 bases and J 5 bases, with 7 bases left between them. The CDR3 region has the DNA TGTGCCAGCAGCTTAGCCCGGCGGGAGACCCAGTACTTC. Protein sequence: CASSLARRETQYF.

This clonotype was seen at least ten times. The J gene is TRBJ2-5, the V gene TRBV6-6; D remains ambiguous. CDR3 size: 13 residues. Trimming took 2 bases from V and 7 from J, leaving 11 bases between them. Germline V gives CDR1 MNHNY, CDR2 SVGAGI (reference sequence). The CDR3 reads CASSYGLEGTQYF. Here the CDR3 DNA reads TGTGCCAGCAGTTACGGGCTAGAAGGGACCCAGTACTTC.

A few counts support this clonotype. This chain uses TRBV6-1 with TRBJ1-2; 10 positions match TRBD1. The ends lost 7 bases at V and 5 bases at J; junction bases unmatched: 7. The CDR3 extends over 14 amino acids. Looked up from germline, CDR1 is MNHNS and CDR2 is SASEGT. CDR3 sequence reads: CASTGTGEGYGYTF. Here the CDR3 DNA reads TGTGCCAGCACCGGGACAGGGGAAGGTTATGGCTACACCTTC.

This clonotype was recorded at least ten times. This chain joins TRBV12-3 or TRBV12-4 and TRBJ2-5; 9 nucleotides match TRBD2. V lost 5 bases and J lost 4; bases outside the gene matches: 11. The length of the CDR3 is 16 residues. The CDR3 spells CASSPVVAGDGETQYF. CDR3 DNA: TGTGCCAGCAGTCCGGTGGTAGCGGGAGATGGAGAGACCCAGTACTTC.

The V call is TRBV29-1, the J call TRBJ2-5; maybe TRBD1 (6 bases). This CDR3 contains 12 residues. Germline loops: CDR1 SQVTM, CDR2 ANQGSEA. Deletions cut 4 bases from V and 2 bases from J, with 8 bases between. In DNA form, the CDR3 reads TGCAGCGTTGTAGGACAGCAAGAGACCCAGTACTTC. This sequence encodes CSVVGQQETQYF.

There are a few counts of this clonotype. V gene TRBV10-3 combines with J gene TRBJ2-7; 14 bases fit TRBD2. This CDR3 is 18 amino acids long. Germline trimming cut 5 bases from V and 0 bases from J; bases unmatched to any gene: 9. The V gene's germline CDR1 is ENHRY and CDR2 SYGVKD. The CDR3 protein is CAISPGTSGSRSSYEQYF. Written as DNA, the CDR3 is TGTGCCATCAGTCCCGGGACTAGCGGGAGTAGGAGCTCCTACGAGCAGTACTTC.

This chain joins TRBV4-2 and TRBJ1-2; D not resolved. The V and J ends lost 0 bases and 3 bases respectively, with 17 bases between them. The V gene's germline CDR1 is LGHNA and CDR2 YNFKEQ. The CDR3 has 17 amino acids. CDR3 sequence (DNA): TGTGCCAGCAGCCAAGAACCATCCACTGCGGCTGACTATGGCTACACCTTC. Protein sequence: CASSQEPSTAADYGYTF.

This clonotype was recorded many times. This rearrangement joins TRBV6-5 to TRBJ2-7; TRBD1 aligns across 9 bases. Germline V gene lookup returns CDR1 MNHEY and CDR2 SVGAGI. The junction had 10 bases not matched to a gene; V was cut back by 2 bases and J by 5 bases. The CDR3 covers 16 residues. CDR3 nucleotide sequence: TGTGCCAGCAGTTACGGTGGAGGGACAGGGAGGCACGAGCAGTACTTC. As protein: CASSYGGGTGRHEQYF.

The sample holds many counts of this clonotype. This sequence joins TRBV28 and TRBJ2-7, with 9 bases lining up with TRBD1. Germline V gene sequence: CDR1 MDHEN, CDR2 SYDVKM. Trimming cost V 6 bases and J 7 bases; bases outside gene matches: 7. The CDR3 extends over 13 amino acids. In DNA form, the CDR3 reads TGTGCCAGCAGCCCGGGACAGGGATGGGAGCAGTACTTC. Protein: CASSPGQGWEQYF.

J is TRBJ1-2 and V is TRBV19; 8 nucleotides agree with TRBD1. CDR3 size: 15 residues. The V gene's germline CDR1 is LNHDA and CDR2 SQIVND (reference sequence). The junction had 13 bases not matched to a gene; V was cut back by 9 bases and J by 4 bases. CDR3 sequence (DNA): TGTGCCAGCCGGAGACAGGGGTTGCCCCTCTATGGCTACACCTTC. Amino acid sequence: CASRRQGLPLYGYTF.

There are a few counts of this clonotype. The chain recombines TRBV7-9 with TRBJ1-1; D not certain. V lost 1 base to trimming and J lost 7 bases, with 7 bases between them. This CDR3 has 12 amino acids. The germline gives CDR1 SEHNR, CDR2 FQNEAQ (reference sequence). Here the CDR3 DNA reads TGTGCCAGCAGCTTAGTCCCCCATGAAGCTTTCTTT. Translated, it gives CASSLVPHEAFF.

Ten or more counts support this clonotype. CDR3 amino acids: CSATRQSSGNTIYF. The CDR3, as DNA: TGCAGTGCTACCAGACAGTCCTCTGGAAACACCATATATTTT. The chain is built from TRBV20-1 and TRBJ1-3, with a possible D match to TRBD1 (5 bases). V was clipped by 4 bases and J by 0 bases, with 10 bases between them. The CDR3 runs to 14 residues. Germline V gene sequence: CDR1 DFQATT, CDR2 SNEGSKA (reference sequence).

This clonotype was detected ten times or more. The chain recombines TRBV4-3 with TRBJ2-2; unclear D gene. The CDR3 is 18 residues long. Trimming removed 0 bases at V and 1 base at J, with 15 bases between. Germline V gives CDR1 LGHNA, CDR2 YSLEER. This chain's CDR3 is CASSQDPTAKLNTGELFF. DNA of the CDR3: TGCGCCAGCAGCCAAGACCCTACCGCCAAATTGAACACCGGGGAGCTGTTTTTT.

This clonotype was counted ten times or more. The rearrangement links TRBV7-2 to TRBJ2-7, with TRBD1 matching over 9 bases. The CDR3 is 15 residues long. V shed 4 bases and J 0 bases; nucleotides not matched to a gene: 4. Germline CDR1 and CDR2: SGHTA and FQGNSA. This chain's CDR3 is CASSSDRGTSYEQYF. The CDR3 coding sequence is TGTGCCAGCAGCTCCGACAGGGGGACCTCCTACGAGCAGTACTTC.

The rearrangement uses TRBV6-4 and TRBJ2-5; the D is unclear. The germline CDR1 and CDR2 sequences are MRHNA and SNTAGT. V was trimmed by 9 bases and J by 5 bases, leaving 4 bases between them. The CDR3 consists of 9 residues. The CDR3 here is CARKETQYF. CDR3 DNA: TGTGCCAGAAAGGAGACCCAGTACTTC.

This sequence joins TRBV20-1 and TRBJ2-1; 12 positions match TRBD1. Trimming at V came to 6 bases and at J to 7 bases, leaving 13 bases not matched to a gene. The V gene's germline CDR1 is DFQATT and CDR2 SNEGSKA (reference sequence). CDR3 length: 16 residues. The CDR3 DNA sequence: TGCAGTGCAGCCCTCGGCGGGACAGGGGGCCGGAATGAGCAGTTCTTC. It codes for CSAALGGTGGRNEQFF.

As regards this clonotype: A much larger clone is a single base away; this may be a read error. The chain employs TRBV11-2 and TRBJ2-1; D gene uncertain. V was clipped by 1 base and J by 8 bases, with 15 bases between them. The CDR3 consists of 15 residues. The germline V gene has CDR1 SGHAT and CDR2 FQNNGV. The CDR3 protein is CASSLGTLSVDEQFF. In DNA form, the CDR3 reads TGTGCCAGCAGCTTAGGGACCCTATCGGTAGATGAGCAGTTCTTC.

There are many counts of this clonotype. This chain uses TRBV29-1 with TRBJ2-5, with TRBD2 matching over 10 bases. This CDR3 spans 17 amino acids. Germline CDR1 is SQVTM and CDR2 is ANQGSEA. Trimming at V came to 1 base and at J to 4 bases, leaving 12 bases not matched to a gene. CDR3 amino acids: CSVEAFGAGGPGETQYF. CDR3 sequence (DNA): TGCAGCGTTGAAGCATTTGGAGCGGGAGGGCCGGGAGAGACCCAGTACTTC.

This clonotype was observed a handful of times. The rearrangement links TRBV20-1 to TRBJ2-2; D may correspond to TRBD1 or TRBD2 (5 bases each). The CDR3 spans 16 residues. Germline V gives CDR1 DFQATT, CDR2 SNEGSKA (reference sequence). V was shortened by 4 bases and J by 0 bases, with 15 bases between the two germline ends. The DNA for the CDR3 is TGCAGTGCTAACGTCGCAGGGAGTTCGAACACCGGGGAGCTGTTTTTT. Translation: CSANVAGSSNTGELFF.

This clonotype has ten or more counts. V and J are TRBV7-2 and TRBJ2-7; D ambiguous. Germline V gives CDR1 SGHTA, CDR2 FQGNSA. The V and J ends lost 1 base and 3 bases respectively, with 7 bases between them. The CDR3 covers 13 residues. CDR3 amino acids: CASSLDPLYEQYF. As DNA, the CDR3 is TGTGCCAGCAGCTTAGACCCCCTCTACGAGCAGTACTTC.

This clonotype was detected ten times or more. This sequence joins TRBV3-1 and TRBJ2-7, with a possible D match to TRBD2 (7 bases). From germline, CDR1 is LGHDT and CDR2 YNNKEL (reference sequence). V lost 6 bases to trimming and J lost 2 bases, with 20 bases between them. The CDR3 sequence is 16 residues long. DNA for the CDR3: TGTGCCAGCAGTCTTGGGGGACTAACAGGGACCTACGAGCAGTACTTC. Translating gives CASSLGGLTGTYEQYF.

This clonotype appeared many times. The chain carries TRBV3-1 and TRBJ1-2; D is unclear. The CDR3 is made up of 13 amino acids. In germline, CDR1 is LGHDT, CDR2 YNNKEL (reference sequence). With 1 base removed from V and 6 bases from J, the gap between germline ends came to 9 bases. The DNA for the CDR3 is TGTGCCAGCAGCCAAGGGGATAGAGATGGCTACACCTTC. Amino acids: CASSQGDRDGYTF. The variable domain in full, with the rest retrieved from reference TRBV3-1 and TRBJ1-2, is DTAVSQTPKYLVTQMGNDKSIKCEQNLGHDTMYWYKQDSKKFLKIMFSYNNKELIINETVPNRFSPKSPDKAHLNLHINSLELGDSAVYFCASSQGDRDGYTFGSGTRLTVV.